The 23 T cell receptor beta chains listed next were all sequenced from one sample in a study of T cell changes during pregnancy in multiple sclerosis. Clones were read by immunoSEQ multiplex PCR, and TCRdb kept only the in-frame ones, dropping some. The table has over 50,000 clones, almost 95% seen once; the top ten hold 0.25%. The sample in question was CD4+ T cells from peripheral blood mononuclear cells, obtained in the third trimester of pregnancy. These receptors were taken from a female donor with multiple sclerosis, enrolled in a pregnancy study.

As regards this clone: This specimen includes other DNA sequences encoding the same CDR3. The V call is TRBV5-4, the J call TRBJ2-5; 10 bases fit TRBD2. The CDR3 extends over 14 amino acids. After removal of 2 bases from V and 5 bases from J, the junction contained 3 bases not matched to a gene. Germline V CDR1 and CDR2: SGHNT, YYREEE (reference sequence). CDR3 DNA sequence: TGTGCCAGCAGCTTAGCGGGGGGGGAGGAGACCCAGTACTTC. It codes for CASSLAGGEETQYF. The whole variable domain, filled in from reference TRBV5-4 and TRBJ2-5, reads ETGVTQSPTHLIKTRGQQVTLRCSSQSGHNTVSWYQQALGQGPQFIFQYYREEENGRGNFPPRFSGLQFPNYSSELNVNALELDDSALYLCASSLAGGEETQYFGPGTRLLVL.

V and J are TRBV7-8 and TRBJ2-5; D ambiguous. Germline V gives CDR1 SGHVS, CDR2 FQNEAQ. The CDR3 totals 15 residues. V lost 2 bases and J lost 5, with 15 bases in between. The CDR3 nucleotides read TGTGCCAGCAGCTTAAGGTCGCAGGTTGGGGAGACCCAGTACTTC. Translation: CASSLRSQVGETQYF.

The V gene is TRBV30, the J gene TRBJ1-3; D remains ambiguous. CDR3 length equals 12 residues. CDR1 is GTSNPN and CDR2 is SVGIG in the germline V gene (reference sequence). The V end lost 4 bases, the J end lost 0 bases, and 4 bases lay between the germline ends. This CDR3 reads CAWTSSGNTIYF. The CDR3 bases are TGTGCCTGGACTAGCTCTGGAAACACCATATATTTT.

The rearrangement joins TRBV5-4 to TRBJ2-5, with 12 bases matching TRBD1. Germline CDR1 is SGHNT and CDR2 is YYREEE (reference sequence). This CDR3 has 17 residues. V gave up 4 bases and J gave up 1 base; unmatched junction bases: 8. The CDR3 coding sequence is TGTGCCAGCAGCCCCGGGACAGGGGGCTCAACCCAAGAGACCCAGTACTTC. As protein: CASSPGTGGSTQETQYF. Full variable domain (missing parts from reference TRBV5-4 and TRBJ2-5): ETGVTQSPTHLIKTRGQQVTLRCSSQSGHNTVSWYQQALGQGPQFIFQYYREEENGRGNFPPRFSGLQFPNYSSELNVNALELDDSALYLCASSPGTGGSTQETQYFGPGTRLLVL.

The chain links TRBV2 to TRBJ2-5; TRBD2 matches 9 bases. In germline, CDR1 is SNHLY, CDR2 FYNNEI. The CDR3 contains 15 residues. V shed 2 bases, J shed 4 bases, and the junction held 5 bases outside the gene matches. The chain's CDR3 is CASSELLAGVETQYF. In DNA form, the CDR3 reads TGTGCCAGCAGTGAACTTTTAGCGGGGGTAGAGACCCAGTACTTC.

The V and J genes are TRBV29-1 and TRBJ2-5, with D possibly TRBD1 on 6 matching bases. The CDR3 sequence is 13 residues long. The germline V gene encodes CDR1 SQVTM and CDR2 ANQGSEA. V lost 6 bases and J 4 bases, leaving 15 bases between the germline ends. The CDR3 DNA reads TGCAGCGTGGAACAGGGATGGGGAGAGACCCAGTACTTC. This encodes CSVEQGWGETQYF.

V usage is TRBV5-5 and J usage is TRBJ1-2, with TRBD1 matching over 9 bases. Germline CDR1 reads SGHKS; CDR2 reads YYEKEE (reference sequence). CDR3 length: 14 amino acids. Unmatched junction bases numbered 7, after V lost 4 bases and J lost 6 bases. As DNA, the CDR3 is TGTGCCAGCAGCCCCGCGGGACAGGGAGATGGCTACACCTTC. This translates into CASSPAGQGDGYTF.

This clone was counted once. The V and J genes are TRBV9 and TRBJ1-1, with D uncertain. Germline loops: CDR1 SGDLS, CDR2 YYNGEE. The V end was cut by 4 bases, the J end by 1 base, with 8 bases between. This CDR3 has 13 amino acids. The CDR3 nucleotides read TGTGCCAGCAGCCAGGCCAGGAACACTGAAGCTTTCTTT. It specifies CASSQARNTEAFF.

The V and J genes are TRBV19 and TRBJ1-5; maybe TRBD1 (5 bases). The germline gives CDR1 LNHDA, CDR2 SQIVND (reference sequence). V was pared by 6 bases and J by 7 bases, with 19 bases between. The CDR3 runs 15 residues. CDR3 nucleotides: TGTGCCAGTAGGACCGCTTTTGGGGGGGGACAGCCCCAGCATTTT. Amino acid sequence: CASRTAFGGGQPQHF. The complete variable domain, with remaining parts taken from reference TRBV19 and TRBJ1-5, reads DGGITQSPKYLFRKEGQNVTLSCEQNLNHDAMYWYRQDPGQGLRLIYYSQIVNDFQKGDIAEGYSVSREKKESFPLTVTSAQKNPTAFYLCASRTAFGGGQPQHFGDGTRLSIL.

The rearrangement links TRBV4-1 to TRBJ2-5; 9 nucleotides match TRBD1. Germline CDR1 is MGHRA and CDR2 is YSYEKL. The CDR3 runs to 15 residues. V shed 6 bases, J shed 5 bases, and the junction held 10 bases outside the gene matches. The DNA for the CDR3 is TGCGCCAGCAGGCTCTCCGGACAGGGGTCGGAGACCCAGTACTTC. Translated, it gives CASRLSGQGSETQYF.

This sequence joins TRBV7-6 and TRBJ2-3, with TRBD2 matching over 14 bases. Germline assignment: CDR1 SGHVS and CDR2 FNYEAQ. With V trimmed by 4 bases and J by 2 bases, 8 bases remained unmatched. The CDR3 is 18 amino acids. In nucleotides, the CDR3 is TGTGCCAGCAGCTCAGGACTAGCGGGAGGCCTTCTCACAGATACGCAGTATTTT. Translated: CASSSGLAGGLLTDTQYF.

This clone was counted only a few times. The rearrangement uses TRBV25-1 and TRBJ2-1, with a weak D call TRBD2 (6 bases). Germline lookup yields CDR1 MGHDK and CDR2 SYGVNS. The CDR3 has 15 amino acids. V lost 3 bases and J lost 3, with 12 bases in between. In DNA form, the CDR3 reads TGTGCCAGCAGTGATGCTGAGGGACTCTACAATGAGCAGTTCTTC. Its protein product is CASSDAEGLYNEQFF.

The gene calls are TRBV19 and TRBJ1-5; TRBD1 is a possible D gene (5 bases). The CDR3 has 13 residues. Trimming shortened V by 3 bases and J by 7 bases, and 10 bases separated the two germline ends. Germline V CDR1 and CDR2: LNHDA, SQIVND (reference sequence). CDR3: CASSIGAEQPQHF. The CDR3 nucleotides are TGTGCCAGTAGTATTGGGGCGGAACAGCCCCAGCATTTT.

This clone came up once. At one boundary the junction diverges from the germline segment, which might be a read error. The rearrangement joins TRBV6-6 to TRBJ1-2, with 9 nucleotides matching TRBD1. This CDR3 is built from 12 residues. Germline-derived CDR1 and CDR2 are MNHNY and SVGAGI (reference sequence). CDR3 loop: CASSLRQGVFAF. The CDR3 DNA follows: TGTGCCAGCAGTTTGCGACAGGGGGTTTTCGCCTTC.

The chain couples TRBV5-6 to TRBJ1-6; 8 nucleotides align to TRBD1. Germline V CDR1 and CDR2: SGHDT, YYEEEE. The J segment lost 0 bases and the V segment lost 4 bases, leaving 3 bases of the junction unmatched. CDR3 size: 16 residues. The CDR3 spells CASSPGQGSYNSPLHF. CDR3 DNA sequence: TGTGCCAGCAGCCCCGGACAGGGCTCCTATAATTCACCCCTCCACTTT.

CDR3 in amino acids: CASGSFQETQYF. Written as DNA, the CDR3 is TGCGCCAGCGGGAGTTTTCAGGAGACCCAGTACTTC. This sequence joins TRBV5-1 and TRBJ2-5, with D possibly TRBD2 on 5 matching bases. V was shortened by 7 bases and J by 5 bases, with 12 bases between the two germline ends. Per the germline V gene, CDR1 is SGHRS and CDR2 is YFSETQ. The CDR3 runs to 12 residues.

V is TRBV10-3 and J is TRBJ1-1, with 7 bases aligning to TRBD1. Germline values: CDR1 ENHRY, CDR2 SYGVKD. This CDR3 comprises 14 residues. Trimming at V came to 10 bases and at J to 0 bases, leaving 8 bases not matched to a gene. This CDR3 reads CATRTGAMNTEAFF. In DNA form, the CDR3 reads TGTGCCACCAGGACAGGCGCCATGAACACTGAAGCTTTCTTT.

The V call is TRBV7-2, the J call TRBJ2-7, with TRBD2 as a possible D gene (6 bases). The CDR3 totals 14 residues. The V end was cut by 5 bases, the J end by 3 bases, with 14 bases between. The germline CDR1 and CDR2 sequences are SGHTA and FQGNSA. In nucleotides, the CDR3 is TGTGCCAGCAGCCGCGGGACCGTCGGCTACGAGCAGTACTTC. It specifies CASSRGTVGYEQYF.

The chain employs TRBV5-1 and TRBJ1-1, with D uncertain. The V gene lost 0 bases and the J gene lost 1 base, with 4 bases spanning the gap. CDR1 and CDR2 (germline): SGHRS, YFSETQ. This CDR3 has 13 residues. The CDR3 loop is CASSLDRNTEAFF. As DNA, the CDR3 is TGCGCCAGCAGCTTGGACAGGAACACTGAAGCTTTCTTT.

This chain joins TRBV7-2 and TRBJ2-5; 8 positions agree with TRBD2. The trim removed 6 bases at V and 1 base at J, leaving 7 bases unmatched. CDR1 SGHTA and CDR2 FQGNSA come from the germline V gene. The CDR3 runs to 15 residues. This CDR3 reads CASSPQRGLQETQYF. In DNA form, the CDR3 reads TGTGCCAGCAGTCCACAGCGGGGGCTCCAAGAGACCCAGTACTTC.

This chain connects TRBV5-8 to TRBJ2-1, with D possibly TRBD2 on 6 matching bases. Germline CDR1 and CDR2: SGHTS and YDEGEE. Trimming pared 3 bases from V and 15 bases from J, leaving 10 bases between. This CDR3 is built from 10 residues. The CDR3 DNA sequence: TGTGCCAGCAGCTGGGGGGACTTGTTCTTC. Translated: CASSWGDLFF.

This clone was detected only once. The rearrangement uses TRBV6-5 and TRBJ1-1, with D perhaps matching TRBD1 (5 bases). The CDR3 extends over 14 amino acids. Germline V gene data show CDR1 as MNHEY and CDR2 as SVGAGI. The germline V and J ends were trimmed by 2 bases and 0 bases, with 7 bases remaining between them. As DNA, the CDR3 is TGTGCCAGCAGTTACGGGGGGGTGAACACTGAAGCTTTCTTT. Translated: CASSYGGVNTEAFF.

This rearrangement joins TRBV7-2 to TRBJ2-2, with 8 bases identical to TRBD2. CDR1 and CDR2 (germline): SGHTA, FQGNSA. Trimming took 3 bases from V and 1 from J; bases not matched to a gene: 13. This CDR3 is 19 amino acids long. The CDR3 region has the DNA TGTGCCAGCAGCTTGGTTTTTTCAGCGGGAGTATTGAACACCGGGGAGCTGTTTTTT. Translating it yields CASSLVFSAGVLNTGELFF. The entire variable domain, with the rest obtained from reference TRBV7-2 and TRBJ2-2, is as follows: GAGVSQSPSNKVTEKGKDVELRCDPISGHTALYWYRQSLGQGLEFLIYFQGNSAPDKSGLPSDRFSAERTGGSVSTLTIQRTQQEDSAVYLCASSLVFSAGVLNTGELFFGEGSRLTVL.